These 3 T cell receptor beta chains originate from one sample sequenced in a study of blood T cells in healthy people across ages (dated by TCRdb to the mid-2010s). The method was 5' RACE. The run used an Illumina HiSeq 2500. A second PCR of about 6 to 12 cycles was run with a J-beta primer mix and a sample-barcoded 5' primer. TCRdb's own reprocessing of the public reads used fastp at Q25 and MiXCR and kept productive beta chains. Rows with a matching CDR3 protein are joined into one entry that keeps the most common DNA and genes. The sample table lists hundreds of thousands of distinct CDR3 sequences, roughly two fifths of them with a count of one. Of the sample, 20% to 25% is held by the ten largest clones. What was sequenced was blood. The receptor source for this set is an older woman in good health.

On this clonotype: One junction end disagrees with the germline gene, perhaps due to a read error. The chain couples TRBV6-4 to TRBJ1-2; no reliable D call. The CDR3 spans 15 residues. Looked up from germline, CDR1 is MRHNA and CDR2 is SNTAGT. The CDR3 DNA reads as TGTGCCAGCAGTGACTCGACCGGCGGGCTGTATGGCCACACCTTC. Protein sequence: CASSDSTGGLYGHTF.

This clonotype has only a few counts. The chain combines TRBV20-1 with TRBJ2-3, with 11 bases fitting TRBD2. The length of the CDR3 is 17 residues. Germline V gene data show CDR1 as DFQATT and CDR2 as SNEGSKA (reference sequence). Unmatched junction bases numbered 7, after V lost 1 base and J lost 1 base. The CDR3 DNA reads TGCAGTGCTAGAGGTTTGGGGACTAGCGGACGCACAGATACGCAGTATTTT. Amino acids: CSARGLGTSGRTDTQYF.

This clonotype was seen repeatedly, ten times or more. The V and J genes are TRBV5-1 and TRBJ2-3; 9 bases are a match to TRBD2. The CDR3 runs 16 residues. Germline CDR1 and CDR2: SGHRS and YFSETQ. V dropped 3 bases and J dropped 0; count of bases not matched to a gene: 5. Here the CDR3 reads CASSSGTSRSTDTQYF. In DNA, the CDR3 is TGCGCCAGCAGCTCCGGGACTAGCCGGAGCACAGATACGCAGTATTTT.